The rows below give T cell receptor beta chains drawn from one sample of a study of blood T cell repertoires in COVID-19. The data were produced by immunoSEQ multiplex PCR, yet TCRdb's version contains in-frame clones alone and is incomplete. The sample lists more than 95,000 clones; around 82% were seen once. The sequenced sample was peripheral blood. These receptors came from a human donor in a cohort sampled during active or convalescent COVID-19. CDR3s include the opening cysteine and the closing phenylalanine or tryptophan. The D gene is left open where the match is weak. Clone size, where shown, is once, few, many, or a class for clones that have expanded.

j_call: TRBJ1-1
cdr3_length: 13
d_call: .
clone_size: .
v_call: TRBV5-1
cdr3_nt: TGCGCCAGCAGTGAAGGACAGAACACTGAAGCTTTCTTT
cdr3_aa: CASSEGQNTEAFF

j_call: TRBJ2-3
cdr3_length: 17
d_call: .
clone_size: .
v_call: TRBV7-9
cdr3_nt: TGTGCCAGCAGCGGCCCCCTCGGGACATCTAGCACAGATACGCAGTATTTT
cdr3_aa: CASSGPLGTSSTDTQYF

j_call: TRBJ2-1
cdr3_length: 13
d_call: TRBD1
clone_size: .
v_call: TRBV7-9
cdr3_nt: TGTGCCAGCTTCGAGGGGGCGGACGATGAGCAGTTCTTC
cdr3_aa: CASFEGADDEQFF

j_call: TRBJ2-3
cdr3_length: 17
d_call: TRBD2
clone_size: once
v_call: TRBV2
cdr3_nt: TGTGCCAGCAGTGAGATTGCGGGGGGGACCTATGGGGATACGCAGTATTTT
cdr3_aa: CASSEIAGGTYGDTQYF

j_call: TRBJ2-3
cdr3_length: 13
d_call: .
clone_size: few
v_call: TRBV7-2
cdr3_nt: TGTGCCAGCAGCCTCTATCTCACAGATACGCAGTATTTT
cdr3_aa: CASSLYLTDTQYF

j_call: TRBJ2-3
cdr3_length: 18
d_call: TRBD2
clone_size: .
v_call: TRBV9
cdr3_nt: TGTGCCAGCAGCGCCAGCCCGGCTAGCGGGGGGGAGGCAGATACGCAGTATTTT
cdr3_aa: CASSASPASGGEADTQYF

j_call: TRBJ2-5
cdr3_length: 16
d_call: .
clone_size: .
v_call: TRBV27
cdr3_nt: TGTGCCAGCAGTTTACCCCCCCCGACTAGCCAAGAGACCCAGTACTTC
cdr3_aa: CASSLPPPTSQETQYF

j_call: TRBJ2-7
cdr3_length: 17
d_call: TRBD2
clone_size: .
v_call: TRBV6-2/TRBV6-3
cdr3_nt: TGTGCCAGCAGCGGACTAGCGGGGGCCATCAGCTCCTACGAGCAGTACTTC
cdr3_aa: CASSGLAGAISSYEQYF

j_call: TRBJ1-1
cdr3_length: 14
d_call: TRBD1
clone_size: .
v_call: TRBV11-2
cdr3_nt: TGTGCCAGCAGCCCTCGGACAGGGAACACTGAAGCTTTCTTT
cdr3_aa: CASSPRTGNTEAFF

j_call: TRBJ1-2
cdr3_length: 14
d_call: .
clone_size: .
v_call: TRBV9
cdr3_nt: TGTGCCAGCAGCGCATCCACGCGTAACTATGGCTACACCTTC
cdr3_aa: CASSASTRNYGYTF

j_call: TRBJ2-5
cdr3_length: 15
d_call: TRBD2
clone_size: .
v_call: TRBV3-1/TRBV3-2
cdr3_nt: TGTGCCAGCAGCCGAGGGCGGGGGGACCAAGAGACCCAGTACTTC
cdr3_aa: CASSRGRGDQETQYF

j_call: TRBJ2-3
cdr3_length: 14
d_call: TRBD1
clone_size: .
v_call: TRBV11-3
cdr3_nt: TGTGCCAGCAGCCAGGGGGCGTTTATCGATACGCAGTATTTT
cdr3_aa: CASSQGAFIDTQYF

j_call: TRBJ2-7
cdr3_length: 15
d_call: .
clone_size: .
v_call: TRBV6-5
cdr3_nt: TGTGCCAGCAGTTACGCCCACGAGGGTTACTACGAGCAGTACTTC
cdr3_aa: CASSYAHEGYYEQYF

j_call: TRBJ1-5
cdr3_length: 15
d_call: .
clone_size: .
v_call: TRBV6-1
cdr3_nt: TGTGCCAGCAGTGAAGGGCAGGGTGTCAATCAGCCCCAGCATTTT
cdr3_aa: CASSEGQGVNQPQHF

j_call: TRBJ1-5
cdr3_length: 14
d_call: TRBD1
clone_size: .
v_call: TRBV19
cdr3_nt: TGTGCCAGTAGTCCCGGGACAGGGGAGCAGCCCCAGCATTTT
cdr3_aa: CASSPGTGEQPQHF

j_call: TRBJ1-2
cdr3_length: 14
d_call: .
clone_size: .
v_call: TRBV19
cdr3_nt: TGTGCCAGTAGACTGGGGGGTGAGGGCTATGGCTACACCTTC
cdr3_aa: CASRLGGEGYGYTF

j_call: TRBJ2-2
cdr3_length: 16
d_call: .
clone_size: .
v_call: TRBV5-1
cdr3_nt: TGCGCCAGCAGCTTGGACGGCAGGGGGAACACCGGGGAGCTGTTTTTT
cdr3_aa: CASSLDGRGNTGELFF

j_call: TRBJ2-7
cdr3_length: 15
d_call: TRBD1
clone_size: .
v_call: TRBV5-4
cdr3_nt: TGTGCCAGCAGCTTCGAGAAAGACAGGGGGACCGAGCAGTACTTC
cdr3_aa: CASSFEKDRGTEQYF

j_call: TRBJ1-3
cdr3_length: 15
d_call: .
clone_size: few
v_call: TRBV11-2
cdr3_nt: TGTGCCAGCAGCCCTAAGGGGGGGAATGGAAACACCATATATTTT
cdr3_aa: CASSPKGGNGNTIYF

j_call: TRBJ2-5
cdr3_length: 15
d_call: .
clone_size: .
v_call: TRBV6-4
cdr3_nt: TGTGCCAGCGAGATTAACAGGGCGCAACAAGAGACCCAGTACTTC
cdr3_aa: CASEINRAQQETQYF

j_call: TRBJ2-1
cdr3_length: 13
d_call: .
clone_size: .
v_call: TRBV10-1
cdr3_nt: TGCGCCAGCAGCGCTAAAATGGTGGATGAGCAGTTCTTC
cdr3_aa: CASSAKMVDEQFF

j_call: TRBJ1-5
cdr3_length: 13
d_call: .
clone_size: .
v_call: TRBV7-9
cdr3_nt: TGTGCCAGCAGCCGGGATTCCTGGGAGCCCCAGCATTTT
cdr3_aa: CASSRDSWEPQHF

j_call: TRBJ1-1
cdr3_length: 13
d_call: TRBD1
clone_size: few
v_call: TRBV19
cdr3_nt: TGTGCCAGTAGTCGGACAGGGTCCTCTGAAGCTTTCTTT
cdr3_aa: CASSRTGSSEAFF

j_call: TRBJ1-2
cdr3_length: 14
d_call: TRBD1
clone_size: once
v_call: TRBV24-1
cdr3_nt: TGTGCCACTTCCCGGACAGGGGGGAACTATGGCTACACCTTC
cdr3_aa: CATSRTGGNYGYTF

j_call: TRBJ2-3
cdr3_length: 16
d_call: .
clone_size: .
v_call: TRBV11-2
cdr3_nt: TGTGCCAGCAGCCCTTCCTGGGCGGGGGCGGAAGATACGCAGTATTTT
cdr3_aa: CASSPSWAGAEDTQYF

j_call: TRBJ2-1
cdr3_length: 16
d_call: TRBD2
clone_size: few
v_call: TRBV11-3
cdr3_nt: TGTGCCAGCAGCTTAGTGGCGGCTAGCGGGTACAATGAGCAGTTCTTC
cdr3_aa: CASSLVAASGYNEQFF

j_call: TRBJ1-2
cdr3_length: 15
d_call: TRBD1
clone_size: .
v_call: TRBV9
cdr3_nt: TGTGCCAGCACCGGAGGCGGGACAGGGGTTTATGGCTACACCTTC
cdr3_aa: CASTGGGTGVYGYTF

j_call: TRBJ1-2
cdr3_length: 14
d_call: TRBD1
clone_size: .
v_call: TRBV5-1
cdr3_nt: TGCGCCAGCAGCGCCGACAGGGGGAACTATGGCTACACCTTC
cdr3_aa: CASSADRGNYGYTF

j_call: TRBJ1-6
cdr3_length: 14
d_call: TRBD1
clone_size: few
v_call: TRBV18
cdr3_nt: TGTGCCAGCTCATTCCGGGACAGGGAGTCACCCCTCCACTTT
cdr3_aa: CASSFRDRESPLHF

j_call: TRBJ1-5
cdr3_length: 16
d_call: TRBD1
clone_size: .
v_call: TRBV28
cdr3_nt: TGTGCCAGCAGTTTATATCTAGGACAGGGGAGTCAGCCCCAGCATTTT
cdr3_aa: CASSLYLGQGSQPQHF

j_call: TRBJ1-1
cdr3_length: 13
d_call: .
clone_size: .
v_call: TRBV11-3
cdr3_nt: TGTGCCAGCAGCTTAGGCCGGGTAACTGAAGCTTTCTTT
cdr3_aa: CASSLGRVTEAFF

j_call: TRBJ2-3
cdr3_length: 15
d_call: .
clone_size: .
v_call: TRBV7-3
cdr3_nt: TGTGCCAGCAGCTTGTTCGGGGGGCGCACAGATACGCAGTATTTT
cdr3_aa: CASSLFGGRTDTQYF

j_call: TRBJ1-2
cdr3_length: 14
d_call: .
clone_size: .
v_call: TRBV5-4
cdr3_nt: TGTGCCAGCAGCTTGCCCCGACAGAACTATGGCTACACCTTC
cdr3_aa: CASSLPRQNYGYTF

j_call: TRBJ2-7
cdr3_length: 15
d_call: TRBD1
clone_size: .
v_call: TRBV19
cdr3_nt: TGTGCCAGTAGTTTCTCCGGGACAGGGATCTACGAGCAGTACTTC
cdr3_aa: CASSFSGTGIYEQYF

j_call: TRBJ2-7
cdr3_length: 14
d_call: TRBD1
clone_size: .
v_call: TRBV6-5
cdr3_nt: TGTGCCAGCACCAAAGACAGGGACTCCTACGAGCAGTACTTC
cdr3_aa: CASTKDRDSYEQYF

j_call: TRBJ1-1
cdr3_length: 14
d_call: .
clone_size: .
v_call: TRBV7-9
cdr3_nt: TGTGCCAGCAGCTTAGGGACACCTAACACTGAAGCTTTCTTT
cdr3_aa: CASSLGTPNTEAFF

j_call: TRBJ1-6
cdr3_length: 15
d_call: .
clone_size: .
v_call: TRBV5-6
cdr3_nt: TGTGCCAGCAGCAGGGGGTATCTTCACAATTCACCCCTCCACTTT
cdr3_aa: CASSRGYLHNSPLHF

j_call: TRBJ1-4
cdr3_length: 16
d_call: TRBD1
clone_size: .
v_call: TRBV24-1
cdr3_nt: TGTGCCACCAGTGACCCCCGGGACAGGGCCGGGGAAAAACTGTTTTTT
cdr3_aa: CATSDPRDRAGEKLFF

j_call: TRBJ1-5
cdr3_length: 15
d_call: TRBD1
clone_size: .
v_call: TRBV30
cdr3_nt: TGTGCCTGGAGTGTAGGGACAGATAGCAATCAGCCCCAGCATTTT
cdr3_aa: CAWSVGTDSNQPQHF

j_call: TRBJ2-2
cdr3_length: 22
d_call: .
clone_size: .
v_call: TRBV19
cdr3_nt: TGTGCCAGTAGTCCATACCAACAGGGGACTCAACTCCAAAGAGTCGACACCGGGGAGCTGTTTTTT
cdr3_aa: CASSPYQQGTQLQRVDTGELFF

j_call: TRBJ1-6
cdr3_length: 15
d_call: TRBD1
clone_size: .
v_call: TRBV7-9
cdr3_nt: TGTGCCAGCAGCTTAGCCCGGGACAGGGGATCACCCCTCCACTTT
cdr3_aa: CASSLARDRGSPLHF

j_call: TRBJ2-2
cdr3_length: 17
d_call: TRBD2
clone_size: .
v_call: TRBV2
cdr3_nt: TGTGCCAGCAGTGACGCGGGGGGGATGGGTAACACCGGGGAGCTGTTTTTT
cdr3_aa: CASSDAGGMGNTGELFF

j_call: TRBJ2-7
cdr3_length: 15
d_call: TRBD1
clone_size: many
v_call: TRBV6-1
cdr3_nt: TGTGCCAGCAGTGAGGGACAGGGGGCTTTCCACGAGCAGTACTTC
cdr3_aa: CASSEGQGAFHEQYF

j_call: TRBJ2-7
cdr3_length: 15
d_call: .
clone_size: .
v_call: TRBV11-3
cdr3_nt: TGTGCCAGCAGCTTAGAGTCCGGGACTTTTTACGAGCAGTACTTC
cdr3_aa: CASSLESGTFYEQYF

j_call: TRBJ1-3
cdr3_length: 16
d_call: .
clone_size: once
v_call: TRBV4-3
cdr3_nt: TGCGCCAGCAGCCAAGATTTCGGGGGAAGGGTAAACACCATATATTTT
cdr3_aa: CASSQDFGGRVNTIYF

j_call: TRBJ1-2
cdr3_length: 14
d_call: .
clone_size: .
v_call: TRBV7-2
cdr3_nt: TGTGCCAGCACCCCCCGGGGGTCCCCCTATGGCTACACCTTC
cdr3_aa: CASTPRGSPYGYTF

j_call: TRBJ1-1
cdr3_length: 14
d_call: .
clone_size: few
v_call: TRBV3-1/TRBV3-2
cdr3_nt: TGTGCCAGCAGCCTTTCAACTGATCGGTCAAAGGCTTTCTTT
cdr3_aa: CASSLSTDRSKAFF

j_call: TRBJ1-6
cdr3_length: 15
d_call: .
clone_size: few
v_call: TRBV5-4
cdr3_nt: TGTGCCAGCAGCTTGAACCCCAGGGTAATTTCACCCCTCCACTTT
cdr3_aa: CASSLNPRVISPLHF

j_call: TRBJ2-2
cdr3_length: 15
d_call: .
clone_size: .
v_call: TRBV9
cdr3_nt: TGTGCCAGCAGCCGCGGGTCGTGGGGCACCGGGGAGCTGTTTTTT
cdr3_aa: CASSRGSWGTGELFF

j_call: TRBJ2-1
cdr3_length: 12
d_call: .
clone_size: once
v_call: TRBV11-3
cdr3_nt: TGTGCCAGCAGCTTCACATTAAATGAGCAGTTCTTC
cdr3_aa: CASSFTLNEQFF

j_call: TRBJ1-3
cdr3_length: 14
d_call: TRBD1
clone_size: .
v_call: TRBV7-6
cdr3_nt: TGTGCCAGCAGCACGACAGGGTCTGGAAACACCATATATTTT
cdr3_aa: CASSTTGSGNTIYF

j_call: TRBJ2-5
cdr3_length: 15
d_call: TRBD1
clone_size: .
v_call: TRBV5-4
cdr3_nt: TGTGCCAGCAGCTCCGGGACAGGGCTTAAAGAGACCCAGTACTTC
cdr3_aa: CASSSGTGLKETQYF

j_call: TRBJ1-1
cdr3_length: 15
d_call: TRBD1
clone_size: .
v_call: TRBV19
cdr3_nt: TGTGCCAGTAGTTTCGCCGGGACAGGCCTCACTGAAGCTTTCTTT
cdr3_aa: CASSFAGTGLTEAFF

j_call: TRBJ2-7
cdr3_length: 12
d_call: .
clone_size: .
v_call: TRBV19
cdr3_nt: TGTGCCAGTAGTCAGGGGTACCACGAGCAGTACTTC
cdr3_aa: CASSQGYHEQYF

j_call: TRBJ1-5
cdr3_length: 12
d_call: .
clone_size: .
v_call: TRBV2
cdr3_nt: TGTGCCAGCAGAGGGGGCAATCAGCCCCAGCATTTT
cdr3_aa: CASRGGNQPQHF